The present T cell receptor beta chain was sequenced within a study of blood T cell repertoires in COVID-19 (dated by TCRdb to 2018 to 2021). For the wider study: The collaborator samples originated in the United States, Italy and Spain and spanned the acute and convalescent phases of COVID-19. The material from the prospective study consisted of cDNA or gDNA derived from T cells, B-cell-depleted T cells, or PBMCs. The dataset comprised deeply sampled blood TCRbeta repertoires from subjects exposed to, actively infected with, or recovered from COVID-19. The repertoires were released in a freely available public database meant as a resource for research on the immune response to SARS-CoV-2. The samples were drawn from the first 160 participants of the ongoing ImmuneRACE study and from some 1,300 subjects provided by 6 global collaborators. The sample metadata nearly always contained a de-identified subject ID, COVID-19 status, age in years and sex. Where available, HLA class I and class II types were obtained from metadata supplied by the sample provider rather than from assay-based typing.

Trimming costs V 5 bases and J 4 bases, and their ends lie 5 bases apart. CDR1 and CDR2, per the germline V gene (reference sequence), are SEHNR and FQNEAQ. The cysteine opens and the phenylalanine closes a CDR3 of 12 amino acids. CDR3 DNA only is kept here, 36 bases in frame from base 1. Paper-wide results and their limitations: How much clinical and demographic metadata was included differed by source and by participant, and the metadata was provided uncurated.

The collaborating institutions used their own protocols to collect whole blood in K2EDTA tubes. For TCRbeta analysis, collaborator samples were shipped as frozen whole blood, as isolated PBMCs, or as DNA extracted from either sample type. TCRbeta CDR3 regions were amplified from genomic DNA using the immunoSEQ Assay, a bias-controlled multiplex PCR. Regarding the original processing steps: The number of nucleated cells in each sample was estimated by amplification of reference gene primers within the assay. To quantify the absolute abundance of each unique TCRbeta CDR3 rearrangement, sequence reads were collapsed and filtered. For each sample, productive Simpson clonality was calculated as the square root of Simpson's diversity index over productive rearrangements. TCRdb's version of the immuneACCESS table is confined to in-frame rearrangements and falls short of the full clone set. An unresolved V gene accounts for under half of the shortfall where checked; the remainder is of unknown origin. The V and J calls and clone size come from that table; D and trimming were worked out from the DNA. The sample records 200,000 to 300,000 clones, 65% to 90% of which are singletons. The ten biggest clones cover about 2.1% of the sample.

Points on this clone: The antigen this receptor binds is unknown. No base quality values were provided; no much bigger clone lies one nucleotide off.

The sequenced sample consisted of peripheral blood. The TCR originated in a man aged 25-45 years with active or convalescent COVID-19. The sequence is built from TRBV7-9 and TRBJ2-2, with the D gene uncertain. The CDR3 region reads CASSLFTGELFF. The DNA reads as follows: TGTGCCAGCAGCCTATTCACCGGGGAGCTGTTTTTT. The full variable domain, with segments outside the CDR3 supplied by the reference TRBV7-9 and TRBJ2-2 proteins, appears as DTGVSQNPRHKITKRGQNVTFRCDPISEHNRLYWYRQTLGQGPEFLTYFQNEAQLEKSRLLSDRFSAERPKGSFSTLEIQRTEQGDSAMYLCASSLFTGELFFGEGSRLTVL.